This T cell receptor beta chain comes out of a study of cytomegalovirus exposure and HLA in healthy donors. For the study at large: Findings of an earlier analysis included more than 90 million unique TCR beta sequences from around 180 million T cells.

The PCR made use of 60 Vbeta and 13 Jbeta primers. Method: immunoSEQ multiplex PCR; TCRdb's copy keeps in-frame clones and lacks some. The sample contains 65,000 to 95,000 clones, 65% to 85% of which appear only once. Note on this clone: Its matching antigen is unknown.

Per the germline V gene, CDR1 is KGHSH and CDR2 is LQKENI. Trimming left V 0 bases short and J 4 bases short, with 10 bases between. This CDR3 comprises 15 residues. The study's findings and limits: Among donors in an Asian-associated ancestry cluster, a later analysis reportedly found fewer N-insertions than the roughly 670-donor mean. Reports credit the classifier with highly specific, highly sensitive diagnosis of cytomegalovirus status.

This clonotype was sampled from a man between 50 and 59 years old in good health and CMV-seronegative. Input material: PBMCs. The chain has TRBV18 and TRBJ1-3; weak D call: TRBD1 (5 bases). CDR3 in amino acids: CASSPPWGDGNTIYF. Written as DNA, the CDR3 is TGTGCCAGCTCACCACCCTGGGGGGACGGAAACACCATATATTTT.